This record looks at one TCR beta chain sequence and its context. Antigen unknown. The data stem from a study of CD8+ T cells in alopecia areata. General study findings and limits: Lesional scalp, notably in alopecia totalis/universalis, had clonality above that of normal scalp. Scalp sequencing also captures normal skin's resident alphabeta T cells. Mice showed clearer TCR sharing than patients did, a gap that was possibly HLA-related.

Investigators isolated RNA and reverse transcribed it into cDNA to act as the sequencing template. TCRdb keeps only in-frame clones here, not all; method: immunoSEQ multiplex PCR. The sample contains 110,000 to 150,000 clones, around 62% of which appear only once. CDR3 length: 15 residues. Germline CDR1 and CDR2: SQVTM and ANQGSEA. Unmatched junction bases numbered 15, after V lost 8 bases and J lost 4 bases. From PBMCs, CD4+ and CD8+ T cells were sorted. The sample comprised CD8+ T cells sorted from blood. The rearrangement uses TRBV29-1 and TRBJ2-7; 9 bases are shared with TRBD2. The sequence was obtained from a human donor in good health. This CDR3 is CSTVGGAGGAYEQYF. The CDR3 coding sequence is TGCAGCACCGTTGGGGGAGCGGGGGGTGCATACGAGCAGTACTTC.